The 21 T cell receptor beta chains presented below share a single source sample, sequenced in a study of glioma-infiltrating T cells. TCR alpha and beta CDR3 regions were amplified from RNA using iRepertoire nested multiplex PCR. In TCRdb, the multiplex PCR reads were re-called with MiXCR into one record per CDR3 protein. Of more than 300,000 distinct CDR3 sequences detected, about two fifths appear once; the ten largest clones hold more than 10%. Material: glioma tissue, nonneoplastic brain tissue, or PBMCs (not recorded which). The source of these receptors is a human donor with low-grade glioma or glioblastoma, undergoing nonglioma brain surgery, or in good health (not recorded which).

The rearrangement joins TRBV7-6 to TRBJ1-1, with a tentative D call TRBD1 (5 bases). V lost 10 bases to trimming and J lost 2 bases, with 14 bases between them. From germline, CDR1 is SGHVS and CDR2 FNYEAQ. This CDR3 comprises 13 residues. CDR3 sequence reads: CATGRDLNTEAFF. The CDR3, as DNA: TGTGCCACCGGAAGGGACCTAAACACTGAAGCTTTCTTT.

In the case of this clonotype: Given the absence of the conserved phenylalanine or tryptophan at the CDR3 end, a read error is likely. The gene calls are TRBV20-1 and TRBJ2-7, with 10 positions matching TRBD2. The V segment lost 5 bases and the J segment 3 bases; nucleotides outside the gene matches: 16. The CDR3 sequence is 17 residues long. Germline assignment: CDR1 DFQATT and CDR2 SNEGSKA (reference sequence). The DNA of the CDR3 is TGCAGTGCTCCCCGCAGTAGCGGGAGGTCCCGATTCTACGAGCAGTACCTC. Protein sequence: CSAPRSSGRSRFYEQYL.

The sample holds a few counts of this clonotype. The junction shows a germline mismatch at one end, possibly a read error. This sequence joins TRBV20-1 and TRBJ2-1, with D perhaps matching TRBD1 or TRBD2 (7 bases each). CDR3 length: 15 residues. Germline CDR1 DFQATT, CDR2 SNEGSKA (reference sequence). DNA of the CDR3: TGCAGTGCTAGGGGGACAGCGGGAATTTCCAATGAGCAGCTCTTC. This sequence encodes CSARGTAGISNEQLF.

This clonotype occurred a few times. This rearrangement joins TRBV6-6 to TRBJ2-7, with 9 bases matching TRBD1. The length of the CDR3 is 14 residues. Germline V CDR1 and CDR2: MNHNY, SVGAGI (reference sequence). J gave up 3 bases and V 0 bases, and 0 bases lay outside the gene matches. As DNA, the CDR3 is TGTGCCAGCAGTTACTCGGGACAGGGCTACGAGCAGTACTTC. This sequence encodes CASSYSGQGYEQYF.

The chain carries TRBV6-2 or TRBV6-3 and TRBJ2-7; 10 bases match TRBD2. The CDR3 runs 14 residues. Germline CDR1 reads MNHEY; CDR2 reads SVGEGT. V was pared by 7 bases and J by 2 bases, with 5 bases of the junction left unmatched. This CDR3 is CASTRTSGTYEQYF. CDR3 DNA sequence: TGTGCCAGCACCCGGACTAGCGGAACCTACGAGCAGTACTTC.

This clonotype was seen at least ten times. The gene calls are TRBV6-2 or TRBV6-3 and TRBJ2-7; D unresolved. V lost 6 bases to trimming and J lost 3 bases, with 9 bases between them. CDR3 length equals 12 residues. The germline CDR1 and CDR2 sequences are MNHEY and SVGEGT. The CDR3 nucleotides read TGTGCCAGCAGGGACGTACTCTACGAGCAGTACTTC. Translating gives CASRDVLYEQYF.

This chain links TRBV27 with TRBJ2-5; D may be TRBD2 (6 bases). Germline V gives CDR1 MNHEY, CDR2 SMNVEV (reference sequence). CDR3 length equals 14 residues. Deletions cut 8 bases from V and 2 bases from J, with 15 bases between. The CDR3 region is CASGVLGGQETQYF. The CDR3 nucleotides read TGTGCCAGCGGGGTTCTGGGGGGACAAGAGACCCAGTACTTC.

V is TRBV7-9 and J is TRBJ2-1; D is ambiguous. This CDR3 has 13 residues. Germline CDR1 and CDR2: SEHNR and FQNEAQ (reference sequence). The germline V and J ends were trimmed by 3 bases and 8 bases, with 11 bases remaining between them. The CDR3: CASSLGSIHEQFF. The CDR3 DNA reads TGTGCCAGCAGCTTGGGCAGTATTCATGAGCAGTTCTTC.

Details on this clonotype: One base away lies a much larger clone, so this may be a sequencing read error. V usage is TRBV15 and J usage is TRBJ1-1, with a possible D match to TRBD1 (6 bases). CDR3 length equals 13 residues. Looked up from germline, CDR1 is LNHNV and CDR2 is YYDKDF (reference sequence). The ends were cut back, 3 bases at V and 10 bases at J, with 15 bases in the middle. This CDR3 reads CATSSRGGYGAFF. The CDR3 DNA reads as TGTGCCACCAGCAGCCGGGGGGGCTATGGAGCTTTCTTT.

This clonotype has a handful of counts. The chain couples TRBV7-2 to TRBJ1-3; D remains ambiguous. Germline lookup yields CDR1 SGHTA and CDR2 FQGNSA. Trimming stripped 3 bases from V and 0 bases from J, with 9 bases between. The length of the CDR3 is 15 residues. CDR3 DNA sequence: TGTGCCAGCAGCTTTCCCCTCAGCTCTGGAAACACCATATATTTT. This translates into CASSFPLSSGNTIYF.

The genes are TRBV7-6 and TRBJ2-7; D is perhaps TRBD2 (6 bases). This CDR3 comprises 16 residues. Germline CDR1 reads SGHVS; CDR2 reads FNYEAQ. The V and J ends lost 1 base and 4 bases respectively, with 17 bases between them. The CDR3 spells CASSLGTSEGLYEQYF. The CDR3, as DNA: TGTGCCAGCAGCTTAGGGACGTCGGAGGGGTTGTACGAGCAGTACTTC.

To note about this clonotype: A read error is possible here, since a much larger clone lies one base away. The chain links TRBV2 to TRBJ2-1, with D uncertain. Deletions cut 6 bases from V and 6 bases from J, with 6 bases between. Germline V gene lookup returns CDR1 SNHLY and CDR2 FYNNEI. This CDR3 comprises 11 residues. The CDR3 nucleotides are TGTGCCAGCAGATACAGCAATGAGCAGTTCTTC. This sequence encodes CASRYSNEQFF.

With respect to this clonotype: This may come from a read error, since a much larger clone is one base off. The chain combines TRBV6-9 with TRBJ2-3; 8 bases align to TRBD2. The length of the CDR3 is 15 residues. Germline values: CDR1 MNHGY, CDR2 SVAAGI. CDR3 sequence reads: CARSYVTSGTDTQYF. The CDR3 nucleotides are TGTGCCAGAAGTTACGTGACTAGCGGCACAGATACGCAGTATTTT.

Comment on this clonotype: The junction and the germline gene differ at one end; a read error may be behind it. The gene calls are TRBV6-6 and TRBJ2-1; a weak D match, TRBD2 (6 bases). CDR1 and CDR2 (germline): MNHNY, SVGAGI (reference sequence). The CDR3 extends over 17 amino acids. CDR3 DNA: TGTGCCAGCAGTTACTCGTTCGGGAGCGCAACCTACAGTGAGCAGTTCTTC. This codes for CASSYSFGSATYSEQFF.

The rearrangement links TRBV4-1 to TRBJ2-4; 7 positions match TRBD2. V lost 4 bases to trimming and J lost 12 bases; unmatched junction nucleotides: 6. The CDR3 length is 12 residues. Germline values: CDR1 MGHRA, CDR2 YSYEKL. Here the CDR3 DNA reads TGCGCCAGCAGCCTAACAAGCGGGACTCAGTACTTC. It specifies CASSLTSGTQYF.

The chain employs TRBV5-4 and TRBJ2-7; D might be TRBD1 or TRBD2, each matching 5 bases. The V gene's germline CDR1 is SGHNT and CDR2 YYREEE (reference sequence). The CDR3 spans 15 residues. V lost 2 bases to trimming and J lost 5 bases, with 17 bases between them. The CDR3 nucleotides are TGTGCCAGCAGCTTACAATCCGGGGCCAGCGACGAGCAGTACTTC. The encoded protein is CASSLQSGASDEQYF. The full variable domain, in which reference TRBV5-4 and TRBJ2-7 provide the parts outside the CDR3, is ETGVTQSPTHLIKTRGQQVTLRCSSQSGHNTVSWYQQALGQGPQFIFQYYREEENGRGNFPPRFSGLQFPNYSSELNVNALELDDSALYLCASSLQSGASDEQYFGPGTRLTVT.

This clonotype was seen repeatedly, ten times or more. The rearrangement links TRBV27 to TRBJ2-7; D gene ambiguous. The germline V gene has CDR1 MNHEY and CDR2 SMNVEV (reference sequence). V lost 6 bases to trimming and J lost 7 bases, with 16 bases between them. This CDR3 has 13 amino acids. The CDR3 DNA follows: TGTGCCAGCAGGCCAGGACCCGGACGGGAGCAGTACTTC. Translation: CASRPGPGREQYF.

V is TRBV29-1 and J is TRBJ2-3; D is unresolved. Germline V CDR1 and CDR2: SQVTM, ANQGSEA. This CDR3 has 11 amino acids. V lost 7 bases, J lost 1 base, and 6 bases lay in between. As DNA, the CDR3 is TGCAGCGCCTGGCGCACAGATACGCAGTATTTT. Translation gives CSAWRTDTQYF.

This chain links TRBV28 with TRBJ2-5, with D possibly being TRBD1 or TRBD2 (6 bases each). The germline CDR1 and CDR2 sequences are MDHEN and SYDVKM. The CDR3 totals 20 residues. Trimming pared 5 bases from V and 0 bases from J, leaving 28 bases between. Here the CDR3 DNA reads TGTGCCAGCAGTCCTCCTCGAAGTCGGGGGCCAGGGATCGACCAAGAGACCCAGTACTTC. Its protein is CASSPPRSRGPGIDQETQYF.

There are many counts of this clonotype. The J gene is TRBJ2-1, the V gene TRBV6-2 or TRBV6-3; 9 bases fit TRBD2. Germline CDR1 MNHEY, CDR2 SVGEGT. This CDR3 comprises 18 residues. Losses at the gene ends were 5 bases for V and 7 bases for J; bases not matched to a gene: 18. The DNA of the CDR3 is TGTGCCAGCAGTCCACATACTAGCGGGTTATCAGCAAGGAATGAGCAGTTCTTC. It yields the protein CASSPHTSGLSARNEQFF.

In this sample, this clonotype turned up many times. J is TRBJ2-7 and V is TRBV27; D possibly matches TRBD1 or TRBD2 (5 bases each). This CDR3 spans 15 amino acids. The germline V gene has CDR1 MNHEY and CDR2 SMNVEV (reference sequence). V lost 5 bases to trimming and J lost 3 bases, with 17 bases between them. The CDR3 nucleotides are TGTGCCAGCAGTCCTCCCGGGACGGGCTACTACGAGCAGTACTTC. It encodes CASSPPGTGYYEQYF.